This T cell receptor (beta chain) was identified in a study of Graves' ophthalmopathy and Graves' hyperthyroidism. Overall study context: Sampling took place at initial diagnosis, with peripheral blood obtained before any treatment.

Using RNA transcripts, the TCR beta CDR3 regions were amplified. HTBI-primed first-round RT-PCR preceded second-round multiplex PCR. TCRdb processed the multiplex PCR reads anew with MiXCR; each CDR3 protein has one entry. The profile shows about 740,000 distinct CDR3 sequences, roughly two fifths of them singletons. Germline V gene data show CDR1 as DFQATT and CDR2 as SNEGSKA (reference sequence). The CDR3 is 14 residues long. With regard to this clonotype: The germline gene is not matched at one end of the junction; a read error may be the cause.

V gene TRBV20-1 combines with J gene TRBJ2-7, with D possibly TRBD2 on 6 matching bases. The TCR was taken from an adult man with Graves' ophthalmopathy. Sequencing used peripheral blood. The CDR3 bases are TGCAGTGCTAGAGATCCCAGGGAGGCCTACGGGCAGTACTTC. Translation: CSARDPREAYGQYF.